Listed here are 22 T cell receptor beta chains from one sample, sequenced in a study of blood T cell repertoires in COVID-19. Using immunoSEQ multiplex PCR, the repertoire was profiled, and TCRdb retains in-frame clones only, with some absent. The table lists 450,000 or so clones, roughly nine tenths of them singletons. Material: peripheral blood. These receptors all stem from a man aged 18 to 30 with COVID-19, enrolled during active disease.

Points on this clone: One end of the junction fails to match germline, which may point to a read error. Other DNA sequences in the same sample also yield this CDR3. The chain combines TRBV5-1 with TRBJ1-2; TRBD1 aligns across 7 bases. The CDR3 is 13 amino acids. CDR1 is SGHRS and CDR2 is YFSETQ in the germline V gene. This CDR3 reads CASSPTGLDGYTF. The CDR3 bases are TGCGCCAGCAGCCCGACAGGGCTGGATGGCTACACTTTC.

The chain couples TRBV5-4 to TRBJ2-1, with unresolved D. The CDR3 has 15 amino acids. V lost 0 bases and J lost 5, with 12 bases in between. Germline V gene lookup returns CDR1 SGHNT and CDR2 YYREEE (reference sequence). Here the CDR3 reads CASSLDYYPNNEQFF. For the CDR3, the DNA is TGTGCCAGCAGCTTGGACTATTACCCTAACAATGAGCAGTTCTTC.

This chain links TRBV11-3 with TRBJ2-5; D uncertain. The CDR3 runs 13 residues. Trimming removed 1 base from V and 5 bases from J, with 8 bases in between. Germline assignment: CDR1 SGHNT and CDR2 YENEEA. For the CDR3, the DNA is TGTGCCAGCAGCTTAGGTGTCCTGGAGACCCAGTACTTC. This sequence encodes CASSLGVLETQYF.

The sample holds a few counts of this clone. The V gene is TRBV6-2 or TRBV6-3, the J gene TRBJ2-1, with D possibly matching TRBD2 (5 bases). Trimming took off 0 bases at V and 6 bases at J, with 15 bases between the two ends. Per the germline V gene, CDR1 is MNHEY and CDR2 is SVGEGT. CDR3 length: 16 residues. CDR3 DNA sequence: TGTGCCAGCAGTTACTCGAGGGAGCCCCCCGGCAATGAGCAGTTCTTC. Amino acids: CASSYSREPPGNEQFF.

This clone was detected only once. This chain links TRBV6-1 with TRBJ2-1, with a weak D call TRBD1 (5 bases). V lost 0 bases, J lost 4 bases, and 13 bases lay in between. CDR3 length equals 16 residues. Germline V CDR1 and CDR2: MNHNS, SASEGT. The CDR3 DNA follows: TGTGCCAGCAGTGAAGCTCATGGGGCCAGGTACAATGAGCAGTTCTTC. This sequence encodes CASSEAHGARYNEQFF.

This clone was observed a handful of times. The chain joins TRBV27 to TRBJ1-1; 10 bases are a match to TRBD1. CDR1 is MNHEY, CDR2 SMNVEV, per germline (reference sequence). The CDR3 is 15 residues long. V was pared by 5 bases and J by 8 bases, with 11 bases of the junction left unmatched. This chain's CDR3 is CASSQTGTGVVEAFF. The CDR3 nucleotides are TGTGCCAGCAGTCAAACCGGGACAGGGGTTGTCGAAGCTTTCTTT.

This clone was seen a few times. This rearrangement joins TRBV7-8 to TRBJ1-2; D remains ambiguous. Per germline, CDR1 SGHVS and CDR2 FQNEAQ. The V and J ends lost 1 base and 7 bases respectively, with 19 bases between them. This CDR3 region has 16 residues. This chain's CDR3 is CASSLVSRSAGSGYTF. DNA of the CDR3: TGTGCCAGCAGCTTAGTTTCCCGGTCGGCAGGATCTGGCTACACCTTC.

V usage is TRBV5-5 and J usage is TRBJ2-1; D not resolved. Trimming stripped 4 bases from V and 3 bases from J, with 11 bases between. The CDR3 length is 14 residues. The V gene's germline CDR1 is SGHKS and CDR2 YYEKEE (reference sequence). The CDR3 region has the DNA TGTGCCAGCAGCCCCAGCCACTACTACAATGAGCAGTTCTTC. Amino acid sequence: CASSPSHYYNEQFF.

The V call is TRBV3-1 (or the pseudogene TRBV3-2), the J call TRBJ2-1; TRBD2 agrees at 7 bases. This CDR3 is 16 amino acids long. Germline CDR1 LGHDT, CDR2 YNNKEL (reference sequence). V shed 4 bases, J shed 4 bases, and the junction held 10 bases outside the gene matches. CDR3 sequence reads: CASSPPAASGYNEQFF. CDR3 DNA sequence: TGTGCCAGCAGCCCGCCCGCGGCTAGCGGATACAATGAGCAGTTCTTC.

CDR3 loop: CASSQGLFQETQYF. The CDR3 DNA follows: TGTGCCAGCAGCCAAGGACTATTCCAAGAGACCCAGTACTTC. This rearrangement joins TRBV7-2 to TRBJ2-5; tentative D call: TRBD2 (6 bases). Germline V CDR1 and CDR2: SGHTA, FQGNSA. Deletions cut 5 bases from V and 1 base from J, with 11 bases between. This CDR3 region has 14 residues.

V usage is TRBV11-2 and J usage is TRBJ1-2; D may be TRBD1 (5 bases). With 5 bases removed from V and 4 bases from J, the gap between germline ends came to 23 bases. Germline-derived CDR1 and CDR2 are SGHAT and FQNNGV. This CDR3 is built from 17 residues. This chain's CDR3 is CASSPGRPAGRGYGYTF. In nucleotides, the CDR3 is TGTGCCAGCAGCCCTGGACGGCCGGCCGGGAGGGGCTATGGCTACACCTTC.

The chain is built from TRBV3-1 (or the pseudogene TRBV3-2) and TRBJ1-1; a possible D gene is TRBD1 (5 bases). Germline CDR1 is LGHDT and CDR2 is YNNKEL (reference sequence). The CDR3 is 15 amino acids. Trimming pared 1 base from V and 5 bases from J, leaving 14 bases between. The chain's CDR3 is CASSQGQGRGTEAFF. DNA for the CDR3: TGTGCCAGCAGCCAAGGGCAGGGCCGGGGGACTGAAGCTTTCTTT.

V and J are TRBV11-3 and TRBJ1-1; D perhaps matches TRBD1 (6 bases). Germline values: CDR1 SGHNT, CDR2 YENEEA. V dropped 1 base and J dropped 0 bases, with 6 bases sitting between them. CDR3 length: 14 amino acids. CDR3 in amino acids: CASSLAGVNTEAFF. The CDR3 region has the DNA TGTGCCAGCAGCTTAGCAGGGGTGAACACTGAAGCTTTCTTT.

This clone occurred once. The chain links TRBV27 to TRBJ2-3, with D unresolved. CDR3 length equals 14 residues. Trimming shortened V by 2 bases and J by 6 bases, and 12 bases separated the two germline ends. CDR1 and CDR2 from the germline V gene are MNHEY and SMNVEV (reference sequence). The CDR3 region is CASSLTSGVDTQYF. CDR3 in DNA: TGTGCCAGCAGTTTAACGTCCGGTGTGGATACGCAGTATTTT.

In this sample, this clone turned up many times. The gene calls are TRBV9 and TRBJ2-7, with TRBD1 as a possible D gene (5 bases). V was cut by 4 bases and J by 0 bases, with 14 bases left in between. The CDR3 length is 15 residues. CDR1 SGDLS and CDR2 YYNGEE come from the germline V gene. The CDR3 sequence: CASSPRTQPSYEQYF. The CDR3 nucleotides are TGTGCCAGCAGCCCCCGGACACAACCCTCCTACGAGCAGTACTTC.

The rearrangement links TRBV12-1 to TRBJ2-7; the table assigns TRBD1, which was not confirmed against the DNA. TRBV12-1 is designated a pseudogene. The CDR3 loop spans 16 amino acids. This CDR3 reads CASSPREGQGTYEQYF. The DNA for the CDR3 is TGTGCCAGCAGCCCCCGAGAAGGACAGGGAACCTACGAGCAGTACTTC.

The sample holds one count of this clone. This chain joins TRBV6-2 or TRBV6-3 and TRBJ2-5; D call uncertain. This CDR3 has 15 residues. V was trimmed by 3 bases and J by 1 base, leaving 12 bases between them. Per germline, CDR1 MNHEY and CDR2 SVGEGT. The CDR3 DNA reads TGTGCCAGCAGTTATAATAATCCCGGCCAAGAGACCCAGTACTTC. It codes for CASSYNNPGQETQYF.

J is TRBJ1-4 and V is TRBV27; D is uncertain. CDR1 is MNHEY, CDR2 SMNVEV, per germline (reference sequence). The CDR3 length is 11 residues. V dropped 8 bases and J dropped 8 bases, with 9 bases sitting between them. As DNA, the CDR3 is TGTGCCAGCCGACACGTCGAAAAACTGTTTTTT. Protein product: CASRHVEKLFF.

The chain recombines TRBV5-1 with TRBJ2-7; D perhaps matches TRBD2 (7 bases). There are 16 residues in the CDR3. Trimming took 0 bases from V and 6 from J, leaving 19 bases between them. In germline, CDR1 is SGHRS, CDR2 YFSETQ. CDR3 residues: CASSLEAPGEGSEQYF. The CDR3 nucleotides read TGCGCCAGCAGCTTGGAGGCCCCAGGGGAGGGTAGCGAGCAGTACTTC.

CDR3 DNA: TGTGCCAGCAGCTTGTATACCGGACAGGTTGGTGGCTACACCTTC. As protein: CASSLYTGQVGGYTF. The gene calls are TRBV7-8 and TRBJ1-2; 7 bases agree with TRBD1. The V gene's germline CDR1 is SGHVS and CDR2 FQNEAQ. The CDR3 length is 15 residues. With 3 bases clipped from V and 7 bases from J, the junction kept 11 bases outside the gene matches.

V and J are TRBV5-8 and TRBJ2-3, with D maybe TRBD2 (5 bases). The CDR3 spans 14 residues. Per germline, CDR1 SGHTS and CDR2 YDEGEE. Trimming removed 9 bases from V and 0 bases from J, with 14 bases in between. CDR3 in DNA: TGTGCCACCTCAGAGCAGCGGAGCACAGATACGCAGTATTTT. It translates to CATSEQRSTDTQYF.

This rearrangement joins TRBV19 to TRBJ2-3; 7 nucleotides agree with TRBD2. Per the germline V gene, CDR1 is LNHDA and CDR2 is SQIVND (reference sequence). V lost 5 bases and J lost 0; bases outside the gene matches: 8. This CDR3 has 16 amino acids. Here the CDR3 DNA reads TGTGCCAGTAGTCACCCCGGGGGGACTAGCACAGATACGCAGTATTTT. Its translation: CASSHPGGTSTDTQYF. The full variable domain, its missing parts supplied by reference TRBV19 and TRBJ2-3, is DGGITQSPKYLFRKEGQNVTLSCEQNLNHDAMYWYRQDPGQGLRLIYYSQIVNDFQKGDIAEGYSVSREKKESFPLTVTSAQKNPTAFYLCASSHPGGTSTDTQYFGPGTRLTVL.